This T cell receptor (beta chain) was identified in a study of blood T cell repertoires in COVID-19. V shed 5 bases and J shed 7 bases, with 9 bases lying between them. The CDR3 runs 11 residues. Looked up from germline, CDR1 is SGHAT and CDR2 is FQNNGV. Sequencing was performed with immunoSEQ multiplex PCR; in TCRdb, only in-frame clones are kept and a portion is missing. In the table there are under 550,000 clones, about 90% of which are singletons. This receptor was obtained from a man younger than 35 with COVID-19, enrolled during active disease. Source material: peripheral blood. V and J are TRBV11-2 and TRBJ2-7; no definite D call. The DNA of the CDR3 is TGTGCCAGCAGCCCTGCACAAGAGCAGTACTTC. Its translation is CASSPAQEQYF.